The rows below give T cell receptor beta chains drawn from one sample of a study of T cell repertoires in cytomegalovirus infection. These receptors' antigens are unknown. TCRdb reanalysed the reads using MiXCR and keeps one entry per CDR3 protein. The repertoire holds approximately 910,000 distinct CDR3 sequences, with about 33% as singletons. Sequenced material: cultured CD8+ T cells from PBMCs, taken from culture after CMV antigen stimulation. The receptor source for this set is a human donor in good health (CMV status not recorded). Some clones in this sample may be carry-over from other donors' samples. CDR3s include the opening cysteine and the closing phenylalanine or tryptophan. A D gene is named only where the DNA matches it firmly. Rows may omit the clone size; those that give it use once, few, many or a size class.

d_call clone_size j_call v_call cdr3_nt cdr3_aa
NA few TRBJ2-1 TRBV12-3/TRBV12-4 TGTGCCAGCAGTTTAGGCCCGCCGCGGGACTCCTACAATGAGCAGTTCTTC CASSLGPPRDSYNEQFF
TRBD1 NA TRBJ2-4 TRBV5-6 TGTGCCAGCAGCCACTCGGGACAGGGAGTAGTGGACATTCAGTACTTC CASSHSGQGVVDIQYF
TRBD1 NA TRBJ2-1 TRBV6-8 TGTGCCAGCAGTTACTGGGGACAGGGCCCGAGGGATGAGCAGTTCTTC CASSYWGQGPRDEQFF
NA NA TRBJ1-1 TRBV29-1 TGCAGCGGAGTCGGGAACACTGAAGCTTTCTTT CSGVGNTEAFF
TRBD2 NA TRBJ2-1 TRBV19 TGTGCCAGTAGTATACGGACTAGCGGGGGCGCGTCCTACAATGAGCAGTTCTTC CASSIRTSGGASYNEQFF
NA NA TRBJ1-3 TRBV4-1 TGCGCCAGCAGCCAAGAAGGGACTGGAAACACCATATATTTT CASSQEGTGNTIYF
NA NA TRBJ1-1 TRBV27 TGTGCCAGCAGTTTCGGGACTCAGGGCTCAGCTTTCTTT CASSFGTQGSAFF
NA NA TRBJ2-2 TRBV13 TGTGCCAGCAGCGGGAGGACAGGTGTCGGCACCGGGGAGCTGTTTTTT CASSGRTGVGTGELFF
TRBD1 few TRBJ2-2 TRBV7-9 TGTGCCAGCAGCTTAGTGGGACAGTACACCGGGGAGCTGTTTTTT CASSLVGQYTGELFF
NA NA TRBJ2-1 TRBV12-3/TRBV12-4 TGTGCCAGCAGTTTAACCCTCCCCGGGGTACGCTCCTACAATGAGCAGTTCTTC CASSLTLPGVRSYNEQFF
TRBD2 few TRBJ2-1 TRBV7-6 TGTGCCAGCAGCTTAGGGGGTGGAGCGGGGGATCGGTTCTTC CASSLGGGAGDRFF
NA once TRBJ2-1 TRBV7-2 TGTGCCAGCAGCTCCACCTCCCGGGTGGGGAATGAGCAGTTCTTC CASSSTSRVGNEQFF
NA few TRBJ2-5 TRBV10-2 TGCGCCAGCAGTGAGTGGAGGAATACTAAAGAGACCCAGTACTTC CASSEWRNTKETQYF
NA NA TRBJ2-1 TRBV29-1 TGCAGCGTTGAAGGCGTAAGCTCCTACAATGAGCAGTTCTTC CSVEGVSSYNEQFF
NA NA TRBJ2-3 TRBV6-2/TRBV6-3 TGTGCCAGCAGTTTCGAGCTCTCAAGCACAGATACGCAGTATTTT CASSFELSSTDTQYF
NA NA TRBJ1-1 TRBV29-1 TGCAGCGCCCTGGACGGGGAAGCGAACACTGAAGCTTTCTTT CSALDGEANTEAFF
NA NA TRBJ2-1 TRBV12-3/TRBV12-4 TGTGCCAGCAGTTTTCTTGGGAATTCCTACAATGAGCAGTTCTTC CASSFLGNSYNEQFF
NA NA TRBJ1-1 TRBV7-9 TGTGCCAGCAGCTCCGGTAGTGACAGATTTGAAGCTTTCTTT CASSSGSDRFEAFF
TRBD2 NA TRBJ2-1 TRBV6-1 TGTGGAGGGGGGACTAGCCCGTACAATGAGCAGTTCTTC CGGGTSPYNEQFF
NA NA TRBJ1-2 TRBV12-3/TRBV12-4 TGTGCCAGCAGTCCTGGGGACTATGGCTACACCTTC CASSPGDYGYTF
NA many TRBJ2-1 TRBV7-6 TGTGCCAGCAGCCCTTTAGCCGTGACGCTCAATGAGCAGTTCTTC CASSPLAVTLNEQFF
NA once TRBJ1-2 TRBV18 TGTGCCAGCTCACCCCAGGGGCGCGGGCCCTCGGGCTATGGCTACACCTTC CASSPQGRGPSGYGYTF
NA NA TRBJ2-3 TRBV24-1 TGTGCCTCGGACACTAACACAGATACGCAGTATTTT CASDTNTDTQYF
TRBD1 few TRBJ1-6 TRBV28 TGTGCCAGCAGTTTCCCGGGGACAGAAATGGGGAATTCACCCCTCCACTTT CASSFPGTEMGNSPLHF
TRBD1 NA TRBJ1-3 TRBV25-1 TGTGCCAGTCAGACAGGGTTGGGGGGAAACACCATATATTTT CASQTGLGGNTIYF
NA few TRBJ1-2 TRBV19 TGTGCCAGTAGTAATCACAGGGAACCATCCCTATATGGCTACACCTTC CASSNHREPSLYGYTF
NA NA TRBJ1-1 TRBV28 TGTGCCAGCAAACAGGGACGTACTGAAGCTTTCTTT CASKQGRTEAFF
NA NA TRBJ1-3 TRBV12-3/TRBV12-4 TGTGCCAGCAGAGGGGGGCTTACGGGAGGAAACACCATATATTTT CASRGGLTGGNTIYF
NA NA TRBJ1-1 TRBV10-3 TGTGCCATCAGTGAAATAGGCGCGAACACTGAAGCTTTCTTT CAISEIGANTEAFF
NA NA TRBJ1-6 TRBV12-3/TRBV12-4 TGTGCCAGCAGTCCCACATTCAGGGGTCTCCTCCACTTT CASSPTFRGLLHF
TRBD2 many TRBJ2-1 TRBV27 TGTGCCAGCAGTCCATCTAGCGGGGTCTACAATGAGCAGTTCTTC CASSPSSGVYNEQFF
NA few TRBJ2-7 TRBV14 TGTGCCAGCAGCCAAGATTTAAGACGGGAGCAGTACTTC CASSQDLRREQYF
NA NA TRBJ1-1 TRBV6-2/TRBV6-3 TGTGCCAGCAGTTACGATACGTTCGGGGCCCCGAACACTGAAGCTTTCTTT CASSYDTFGAPNTEAFF
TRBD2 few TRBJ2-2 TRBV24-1 TGTGCCACCAGTGATACAACTAGCGGGGGACACGGGGAGCTGTTTTTT CATSDTTSGGHGELFF
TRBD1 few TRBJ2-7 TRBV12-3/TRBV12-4 TGTGCCAGCAGCCAGGGACAGGGGGAGCAGTACTTC CASSQGQGEQYF
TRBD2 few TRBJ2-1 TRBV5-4 TGTGCCAGCTTCGGGGGGGCCTTGGGATATGAGCAGTTCTTC CASFGGALGYEQFF
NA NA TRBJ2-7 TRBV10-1 TGCGCCAGCAGTGTTAGGGGCAATCTCTACGAGCAGTACTTC CASSVRGNLYEQYF
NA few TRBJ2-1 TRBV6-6 TGTGCCAGCACCAACTACAATGAGCAGTTCTTC CASTNYNEQFF
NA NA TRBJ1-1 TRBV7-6 TGTGCCAGCAGCTTCCAGGGGTATGCTGAAGCTTTCTTT CASSFQGYAEAFF
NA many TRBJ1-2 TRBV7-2 TGTGCCAGCAGCTTAGACTCCCTAAACTTCTATGGCTACACCTTC CASSLDSLNFYGYTF
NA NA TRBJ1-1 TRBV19 TGTGCCAGTAGCGTCAGGGAAGAGAACACTGAAGCTTTCTTT CASSVREENTEAFF
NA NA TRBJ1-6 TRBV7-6 TGTGCCAGCAGAGGCCGGGACACCAATTCACCCCTCCACTTT CASRGRDTNSPLHF
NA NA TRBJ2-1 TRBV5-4 TGTGCCAGCAGCGCAGCCGGGACCCCTGAGGAGTTCTTC CASSAAGTPEEFF
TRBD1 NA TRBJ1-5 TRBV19 TGTGCCAGTCAGGGACAGGGGCGGGAGCCCCAGCATTTT CASQGQGREPQHF
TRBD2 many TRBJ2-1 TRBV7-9 TGTGCCAGCAGCGCCTCTAGCGGGGGGCTCGAGGAGTTCTTC CASSASSGGLEEFF
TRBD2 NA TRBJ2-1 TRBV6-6 TGTGCCAGCAGTGGGCCCCGACTAGCGGACAATGAGCAGTTCTTC CASSGPRLADNEQFF
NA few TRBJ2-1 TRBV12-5 TGTGCTAGTGGTTATACGGGACTTGAGCAGTTCTTC CASGYTGLEQFF
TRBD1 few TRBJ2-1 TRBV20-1 TGCAGTGCCCATGGGACGGGACAGGGGATTTACAATGAGCAGTTCTTC CSAHGTGQGIYNEQFF
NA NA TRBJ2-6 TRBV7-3 TGTGCCAGCAGCTCCCCCGTAGCGGCGGGGAGCTCTGGGGCCAACGTCCTGACTTTC CASSSPVAAGSSGANVLTF